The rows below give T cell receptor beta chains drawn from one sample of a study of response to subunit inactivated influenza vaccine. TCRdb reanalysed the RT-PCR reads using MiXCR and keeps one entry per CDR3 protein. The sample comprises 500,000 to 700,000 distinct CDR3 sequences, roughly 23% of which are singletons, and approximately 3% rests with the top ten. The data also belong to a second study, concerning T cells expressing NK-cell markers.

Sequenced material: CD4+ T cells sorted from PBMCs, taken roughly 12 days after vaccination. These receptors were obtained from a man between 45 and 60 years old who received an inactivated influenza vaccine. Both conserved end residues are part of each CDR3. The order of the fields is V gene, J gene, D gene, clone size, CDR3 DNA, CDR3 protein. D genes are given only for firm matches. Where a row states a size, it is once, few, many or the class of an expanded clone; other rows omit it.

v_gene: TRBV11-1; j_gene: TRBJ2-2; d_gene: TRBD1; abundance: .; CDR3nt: TGTGTCAGCAGCTCGAGGGACAGAGCGAACACCGGGGAGCTGTTTTTT; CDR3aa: CVSSSRDRANTGELFF
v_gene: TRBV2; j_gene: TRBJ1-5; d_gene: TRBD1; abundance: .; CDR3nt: TGTGCCAGCAGACCAACTTACAGGGGTCAGCCCCAGCATTTT; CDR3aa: CASRPTYRGQPQHF
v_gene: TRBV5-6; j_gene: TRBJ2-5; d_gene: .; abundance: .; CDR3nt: TGTGCCAGCAGCTTGGCCGGGCAAGGGAGGGAGACCCAGTACTTC; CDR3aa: CASSLAGQGRETQYF
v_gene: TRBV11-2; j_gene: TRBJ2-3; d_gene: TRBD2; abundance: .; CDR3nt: TGTGCCAGCAGCCAGTTCCCTACTAGCGGATTCACAGATACGCAGTATTTT; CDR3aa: CASSQFPTSGFTDTQYF
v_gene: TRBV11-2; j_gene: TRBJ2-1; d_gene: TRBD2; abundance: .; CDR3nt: TGTGCCAGCAGCTCTTACCTTAATCTAGCGGGGGGGTACAATGAGCAGTTCTTC; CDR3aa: CASSSYLNLAGGYNEQFF
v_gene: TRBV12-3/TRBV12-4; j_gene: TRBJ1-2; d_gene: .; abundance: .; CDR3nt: TGTGCCAGCAGTTTAGGCCCGGCCAGCCAGAACTATGGCTACACCTTC; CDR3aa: CASSLGPASQNYGYTF
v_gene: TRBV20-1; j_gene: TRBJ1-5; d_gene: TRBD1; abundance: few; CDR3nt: TGCAGTGCTCACAGGGGGCATAACAATCAGCCCCAGCATTTT; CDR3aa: CSAHRGHNNQPQHF
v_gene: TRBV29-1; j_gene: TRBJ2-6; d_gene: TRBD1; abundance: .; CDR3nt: TGCAGCGTGACAGGGGCTGGGGCCAACGTCCTGACTTTC; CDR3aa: CSVTGAGANVLTF
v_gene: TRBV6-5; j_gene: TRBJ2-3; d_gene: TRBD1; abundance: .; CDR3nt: TGTGCCAGCAGTTATCGGACAGGGGTAACAGATACGCAGTATTTT; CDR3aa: CASSYRTGVTDTQYF
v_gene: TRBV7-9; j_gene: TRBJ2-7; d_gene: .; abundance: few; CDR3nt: TGTGCCAGCAGCTCAGGACTCCCAAGGCCGCAGTACTTC; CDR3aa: CASSSGLPRPQYF
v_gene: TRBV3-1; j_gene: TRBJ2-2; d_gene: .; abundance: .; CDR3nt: TGTGCCAGCAGCCAAGATCCGGGGGGCTCGAACACCGGGGAGCTGTTTTTT; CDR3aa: CASSQDPGGSNTGELFF
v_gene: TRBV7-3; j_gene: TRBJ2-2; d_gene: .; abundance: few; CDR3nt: TGTGCCAGCAGCCCGACCCTCTTCCGCACCGGGGAGCTGTTTTTT; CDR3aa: CASSPTLFRTGELFF
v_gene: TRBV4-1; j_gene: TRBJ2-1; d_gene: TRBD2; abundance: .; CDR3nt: TGCGCCAGCAGCCAGGGAGGAAACCGACTAGCATACAATGAGCAGTTCTTC; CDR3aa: CASSQGGNRLAYNEQFF
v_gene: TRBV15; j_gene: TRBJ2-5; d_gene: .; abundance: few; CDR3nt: TGTGCCACCAGCACGACAGGAGAGACCCAGTACTTC; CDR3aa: CATSTTGETQYF
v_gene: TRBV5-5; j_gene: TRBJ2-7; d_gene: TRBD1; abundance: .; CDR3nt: TGTGCCAGCAGCCGATCCCGGGACAGGGTCGAGCAGTACTTC; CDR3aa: CASSRSRDRVEQYF
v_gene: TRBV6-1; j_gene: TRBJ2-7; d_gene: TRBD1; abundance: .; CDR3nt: TGTGCCAGCAGTAATCACGGGACAGGGAGGACCTACGAGCAGTACTTC; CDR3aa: CASSNHGTGRTYEQYF
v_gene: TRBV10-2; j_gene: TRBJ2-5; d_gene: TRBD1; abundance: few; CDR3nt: TGCGCCAGCAGTGAGTCCGGGACAGGACGAGAGACCCAGTACTTC; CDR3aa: CASSESGTGRETQYF
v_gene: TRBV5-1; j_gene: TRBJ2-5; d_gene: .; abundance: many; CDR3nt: TGCGCCAGCAGCTTGGAAGGGCGTCAAGAGACCCAGTACTTC; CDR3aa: CASSLEGRQETQYF
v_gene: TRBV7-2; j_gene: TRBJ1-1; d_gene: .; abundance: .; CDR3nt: TGTGCCAGCAGCTTAGCGGAGTCCACTGAAGCTTTCTTT; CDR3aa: CASSLAESTEAFF
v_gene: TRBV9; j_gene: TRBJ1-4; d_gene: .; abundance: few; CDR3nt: TGTGCCAGCAGCGTAGGTGCGAAGGGGGAAAAACTGTTTTTT; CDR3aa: CASSVGAKGEKLFF
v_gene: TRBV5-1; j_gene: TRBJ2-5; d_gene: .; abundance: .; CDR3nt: TGCGCCAGCAGCGCAAAGGACGGCCAAGAGACCCAGTACTTC; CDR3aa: CASSAKDGQETQYF
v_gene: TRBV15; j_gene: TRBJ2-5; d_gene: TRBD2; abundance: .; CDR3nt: TGTGCCACCAGCAGAGTAGCGGGAGTAGGGCAAGAGACCCAGTACTTC; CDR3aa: CATSRVAGVGQETQYF
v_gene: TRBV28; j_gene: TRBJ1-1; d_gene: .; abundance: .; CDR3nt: TGTGCCAGCAGCGACCCCACACGGGGGGCTTTCTTT; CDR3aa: CASSDPTRGAFF
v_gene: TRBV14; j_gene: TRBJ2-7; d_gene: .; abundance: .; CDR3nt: TGTGCCAGCAGCCAATCTCGCGGGACGGAGACCTACGAGCAGTACTTC; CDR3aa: CASSQSRGTETYEQYF